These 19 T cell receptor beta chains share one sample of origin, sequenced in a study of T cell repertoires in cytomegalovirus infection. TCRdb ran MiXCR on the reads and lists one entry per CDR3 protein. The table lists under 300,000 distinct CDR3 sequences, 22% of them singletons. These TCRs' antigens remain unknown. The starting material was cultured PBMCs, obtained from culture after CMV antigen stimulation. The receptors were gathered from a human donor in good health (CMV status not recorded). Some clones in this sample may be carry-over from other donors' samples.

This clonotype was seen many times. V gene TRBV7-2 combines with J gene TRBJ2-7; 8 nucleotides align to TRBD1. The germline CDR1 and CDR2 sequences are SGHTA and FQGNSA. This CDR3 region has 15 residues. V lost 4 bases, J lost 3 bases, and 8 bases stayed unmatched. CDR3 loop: CASSSPQGVGYEQYF. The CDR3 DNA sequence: TGTGCCAGCAGCTCTCCACAGGGGGTAGGCTACGAGCAGTACTTC. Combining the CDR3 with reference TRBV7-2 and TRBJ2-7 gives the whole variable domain GAGVSQSPSNKVTEKGKDVELRCDPISGHTALYWYRQSLGQGLEFLIYFQGNSAPDKSGLPSDRFSAERTGGSVSTLTIQRTQQEDSAVYLCASSSPQGVGYEQYFGPGTRLTVT.

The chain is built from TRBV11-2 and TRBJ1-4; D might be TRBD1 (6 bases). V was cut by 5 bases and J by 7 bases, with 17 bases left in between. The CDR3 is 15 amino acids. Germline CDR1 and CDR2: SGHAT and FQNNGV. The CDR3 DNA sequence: TGTGCCAGCAGCCTGGTCAGGGGACTTTTTGAAAAACTGTTTTTT. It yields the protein CASSLVRGLFEKLFF. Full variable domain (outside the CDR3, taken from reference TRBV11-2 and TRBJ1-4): EAGVAQSPRYKIIEKRQSVAFWCNPISGHATLYWYQQILGQGPKLLIQFQNNGVVDDSQLPKDRFSAERLKGVDSTLKIQPAKLEDSAVYLCASSLVRGLFEKLFFGSGTQLSVL.

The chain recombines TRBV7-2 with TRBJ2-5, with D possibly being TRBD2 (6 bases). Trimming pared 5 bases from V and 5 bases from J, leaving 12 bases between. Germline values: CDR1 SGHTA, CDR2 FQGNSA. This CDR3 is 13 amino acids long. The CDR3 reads CASSPGGMETQYF. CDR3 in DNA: TGTGCCAGCAGCCCCGGAGGGATGGAGACCCAGTACTTC.

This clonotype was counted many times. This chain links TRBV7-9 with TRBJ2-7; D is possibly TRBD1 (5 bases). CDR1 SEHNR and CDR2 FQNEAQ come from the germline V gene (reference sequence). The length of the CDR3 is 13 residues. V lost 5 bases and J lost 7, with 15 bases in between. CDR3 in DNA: TGTGCCAGCAGCCCGCGCAGGGTCGGGGAGCAGTACGTC. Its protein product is CASSPRRVGEQYV.

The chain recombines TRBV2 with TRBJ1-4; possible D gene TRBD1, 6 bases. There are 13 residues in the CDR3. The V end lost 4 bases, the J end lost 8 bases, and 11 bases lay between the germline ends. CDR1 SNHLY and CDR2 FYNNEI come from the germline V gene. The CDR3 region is CASSGRGGEKLFF. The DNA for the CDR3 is TGTGCCAGCAGTGGCAGGGGAGGCGAAAAACTGTTTTTT.

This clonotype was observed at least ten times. The CDR3 protein is CATSDPGQTDEKLFF. CDR3 in DNA: TGTGCCACCAGTGACCCCGGACAGACCGATGAAAAACTGTTTTTT. The chain recombines TRBV24-1 with TRBJ1-4; D possibly corresponds to TRBD1 (6 bases). Germline V gene lookup returns CDR1 KGHDR and CDR2 SFDVKD. This CDR3 contains 15 residues. Trimming stripped 4 bases from V and 6 bases from J, with 14 bases between.

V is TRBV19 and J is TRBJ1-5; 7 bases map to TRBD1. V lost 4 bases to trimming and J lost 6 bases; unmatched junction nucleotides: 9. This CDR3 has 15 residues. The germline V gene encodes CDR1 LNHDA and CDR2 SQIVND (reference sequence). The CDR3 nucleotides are TGTGCCAGTAGTAGGGACAGAGGGGCGATTCAGCCCCAGCATTTT. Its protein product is CASSRDRGAIQPQHF.

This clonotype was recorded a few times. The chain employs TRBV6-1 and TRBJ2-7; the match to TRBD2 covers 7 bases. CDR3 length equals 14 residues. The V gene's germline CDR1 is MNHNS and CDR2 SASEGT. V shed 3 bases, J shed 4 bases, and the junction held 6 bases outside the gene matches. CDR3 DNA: TGTGCCAGCAGTGACGGCGGGAGTACGTACGAGCAGTACGTC. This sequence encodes CASSDGGSTYEQYV.

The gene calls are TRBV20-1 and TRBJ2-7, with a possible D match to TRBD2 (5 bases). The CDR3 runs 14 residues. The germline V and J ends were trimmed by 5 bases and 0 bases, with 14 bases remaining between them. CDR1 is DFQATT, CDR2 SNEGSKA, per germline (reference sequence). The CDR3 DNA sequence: TGCAGTGCTTTCAGGCCCAGCGGCTCCTACGAGCAGTACTTC. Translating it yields CSAFRPSGSYEQYF.

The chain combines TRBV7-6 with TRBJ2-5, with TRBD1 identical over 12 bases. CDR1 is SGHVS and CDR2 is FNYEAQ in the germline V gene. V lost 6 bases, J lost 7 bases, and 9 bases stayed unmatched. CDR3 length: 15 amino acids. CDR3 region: CASSSGQGARPTQYF. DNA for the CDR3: TGTGCCAGCAGTTCGGGACAGGGGGCGCGGCCGACCCAGTACTTC.

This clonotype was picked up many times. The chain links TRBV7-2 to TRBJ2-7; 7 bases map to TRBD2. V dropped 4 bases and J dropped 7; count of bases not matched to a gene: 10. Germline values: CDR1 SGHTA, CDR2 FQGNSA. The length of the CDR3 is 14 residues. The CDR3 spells CASSSSGWEGEQYV. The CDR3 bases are TGTGCCAGCAGCTCTAGTGGCTGGGAGGGAGAGCAGTACGTC.

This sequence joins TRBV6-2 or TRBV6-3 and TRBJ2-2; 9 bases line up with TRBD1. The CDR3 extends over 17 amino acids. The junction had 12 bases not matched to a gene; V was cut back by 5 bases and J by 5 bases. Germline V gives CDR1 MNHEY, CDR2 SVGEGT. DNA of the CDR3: TGTGCCAGCAGTCCACGACAGGGGGGTTTTACGACCGGGGAGCTGTTTTTT. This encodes CASSPRQGGFTTGELFF.

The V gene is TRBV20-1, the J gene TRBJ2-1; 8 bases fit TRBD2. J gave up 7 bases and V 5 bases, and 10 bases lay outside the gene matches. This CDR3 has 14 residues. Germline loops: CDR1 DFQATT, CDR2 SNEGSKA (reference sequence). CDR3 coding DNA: TGCAGTGCTCAGCGGGGGACTAGGTCGAATGAGCAGTTCTTC. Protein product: CSAQRGTRSNEQFF.

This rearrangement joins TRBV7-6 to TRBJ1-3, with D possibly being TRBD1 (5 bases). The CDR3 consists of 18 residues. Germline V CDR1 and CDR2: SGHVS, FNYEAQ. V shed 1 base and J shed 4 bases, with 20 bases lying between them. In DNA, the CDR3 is TGTGCCAGCAGCTTAGTGTCCTACGGAGGGGTTGGCGGAAACACCATATATTTT. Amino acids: CASSLVSYGGVGGNTIYF.

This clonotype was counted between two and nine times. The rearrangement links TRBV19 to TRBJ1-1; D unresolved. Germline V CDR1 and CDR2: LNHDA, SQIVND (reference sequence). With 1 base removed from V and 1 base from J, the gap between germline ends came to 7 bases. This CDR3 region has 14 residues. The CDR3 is CASSIVDKNTEAFF. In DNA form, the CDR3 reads TGTGCCAGTAGTATAGTTGACAAGAACACTGAAGCTTTCTTT.

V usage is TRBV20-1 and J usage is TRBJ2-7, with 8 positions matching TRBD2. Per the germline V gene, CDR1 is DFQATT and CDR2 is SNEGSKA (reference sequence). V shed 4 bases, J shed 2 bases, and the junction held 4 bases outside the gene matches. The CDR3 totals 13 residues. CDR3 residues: CSAKGAGAYEQYF. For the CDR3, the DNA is TGCAGTGCTAAGGGAGCGGGAGCCTACGAGCAGTACTTC.

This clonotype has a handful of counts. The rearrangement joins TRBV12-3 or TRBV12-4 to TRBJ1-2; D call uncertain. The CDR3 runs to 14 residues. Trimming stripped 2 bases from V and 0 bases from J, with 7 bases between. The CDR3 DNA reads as TGTGCCAGCAGTTTAAATCGACCTAACTATGGCTACACCTTC. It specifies CASSLNRPNYGYTF.

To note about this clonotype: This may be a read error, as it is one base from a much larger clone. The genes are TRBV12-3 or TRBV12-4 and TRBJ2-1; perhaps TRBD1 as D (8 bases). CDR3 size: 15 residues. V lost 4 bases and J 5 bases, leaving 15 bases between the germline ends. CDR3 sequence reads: CASSSQGGVDNEQFF. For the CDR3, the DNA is TGTGCCAGCAGTTCACAGGGGGGGGTGGACAATGAGCAGTTCTTC.

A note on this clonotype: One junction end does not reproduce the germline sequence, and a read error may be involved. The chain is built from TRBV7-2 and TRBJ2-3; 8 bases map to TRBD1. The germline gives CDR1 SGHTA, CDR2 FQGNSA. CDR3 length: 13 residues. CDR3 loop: CASSWDRTDMQYF. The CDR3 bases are TGTGCCAGCAGCTGGGACAGGACAGATATGCAGTATTTT.